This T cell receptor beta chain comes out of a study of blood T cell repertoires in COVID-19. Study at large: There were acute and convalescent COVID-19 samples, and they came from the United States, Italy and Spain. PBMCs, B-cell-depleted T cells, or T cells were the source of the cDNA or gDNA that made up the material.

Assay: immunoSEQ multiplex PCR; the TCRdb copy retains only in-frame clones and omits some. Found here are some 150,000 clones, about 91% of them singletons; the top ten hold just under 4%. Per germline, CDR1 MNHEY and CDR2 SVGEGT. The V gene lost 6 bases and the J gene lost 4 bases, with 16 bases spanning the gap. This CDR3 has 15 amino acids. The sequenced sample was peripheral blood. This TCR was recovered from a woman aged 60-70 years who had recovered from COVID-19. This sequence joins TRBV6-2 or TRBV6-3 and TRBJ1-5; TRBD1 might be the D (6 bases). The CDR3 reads CASSQGRGWNQPQHF. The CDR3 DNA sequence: TGTGCCAGCAGCCAGGGGAGGGGCTGGAATCAGCCCCAGCATTTT.